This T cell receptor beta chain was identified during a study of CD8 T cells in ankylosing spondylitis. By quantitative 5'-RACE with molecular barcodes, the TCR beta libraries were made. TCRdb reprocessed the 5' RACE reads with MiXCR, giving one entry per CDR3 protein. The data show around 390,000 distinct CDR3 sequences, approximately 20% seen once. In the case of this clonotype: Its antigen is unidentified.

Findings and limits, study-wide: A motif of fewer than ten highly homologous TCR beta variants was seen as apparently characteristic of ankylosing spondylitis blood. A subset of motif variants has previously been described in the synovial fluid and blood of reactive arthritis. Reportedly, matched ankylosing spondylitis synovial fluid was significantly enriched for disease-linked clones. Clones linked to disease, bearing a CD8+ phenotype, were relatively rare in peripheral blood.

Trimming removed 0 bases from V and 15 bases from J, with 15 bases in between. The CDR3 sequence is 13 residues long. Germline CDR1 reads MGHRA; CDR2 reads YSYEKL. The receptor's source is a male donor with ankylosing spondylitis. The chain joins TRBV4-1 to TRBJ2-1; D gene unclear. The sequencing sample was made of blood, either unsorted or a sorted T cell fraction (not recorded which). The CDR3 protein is CASSQDLGRRTFF. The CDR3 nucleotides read TGCGCCAGCAGCCAAGATCTAGGCAGAAGAACGTTCTTC.